This TCR beta chain was documented in a study of cytomegalovirus exposure and HLA in healthy donors. Looking at the study overall: In terms of ancestry, the Caucasian-associated cluster contained 80% to 90% of the roughly 400 genotyped donors.

Germline V lookup: CDR1 SGHTA, CDR2 FQGTGA. V lost 5 bases and J 3 bases, leaving 9 bases between the germline ends. The CDR3 is 13 amino acids. As concerns this clone: The antigen remains undetermined.

This PCR relied on a set of 60 Vbeta primers and 13 Jbeta primers. In the study's own analysis: An analysis performed later counted around 86 million unique TCR beta chains (approximately 11 million of them shared). Produced via immunoSEQ multiplex PCR; TCRdb's table is partial and in-frame only. For V, J and clone size, that table is used; D and trimming come from the DNA. The data hold some 130,000 clones, with 65% to 85% observed a single time. General study results and limits: Later, an analysis showed that TCR beta chains associated with HLA were more clonally expanded than others that were equally common. The later analysis indicated that the majority of CMV-associated TCR beta chains appeared HLA-restricted.

The sequenced sample consisted of PBMCs. This receptor was identified in a man aged 45-65 years in good health and CMV-seronegative. The J gene is TRBJ2-3, the V gene TRBV7-3; D is unclear. The CDR3 is CASSLLVTDTQYF. The CDR3 DNA sequence: TGTGCCAGCAGCCTCCTCGTTACAGATACGCAGTATTTT.